This T cell receptor (beta chain) was sequenced during a study of cytomegalovirus exposure and HLA in healthy donors. Regarding the study as a whole: Some TCR beta chains (around 160 of them) were listed as cytomegalovirus-associated.

The ends lost 7 bases at V and 4 bases at J; junction bases unmatched: 5. The CDR3 contains 14 residues. CDR1 is SNHLY and CDR2 is FYNNEI in the germline V gene. For this clone: Antigen unknown.

The assay was immunoSEQ multiplex PCR, and TCRdb's table has in-frame clones only and misses some. The table has 70,000 or so clones, 85% to 95% seen once. The source is a man between 18 and 35 years old in good health and CMV-seropositive. Sequencing was carried out using PBMCs. The genes are TRBV2 and TRBJ2-3, with TRBD2 identical over 10 bases. CDR3 sequence reads: CASTSGSGSDTQYF. DNA for the CDR3: TGTGCCAGCACTAGCGGGAGTGGCTCAGATACGCAGTATTTT.